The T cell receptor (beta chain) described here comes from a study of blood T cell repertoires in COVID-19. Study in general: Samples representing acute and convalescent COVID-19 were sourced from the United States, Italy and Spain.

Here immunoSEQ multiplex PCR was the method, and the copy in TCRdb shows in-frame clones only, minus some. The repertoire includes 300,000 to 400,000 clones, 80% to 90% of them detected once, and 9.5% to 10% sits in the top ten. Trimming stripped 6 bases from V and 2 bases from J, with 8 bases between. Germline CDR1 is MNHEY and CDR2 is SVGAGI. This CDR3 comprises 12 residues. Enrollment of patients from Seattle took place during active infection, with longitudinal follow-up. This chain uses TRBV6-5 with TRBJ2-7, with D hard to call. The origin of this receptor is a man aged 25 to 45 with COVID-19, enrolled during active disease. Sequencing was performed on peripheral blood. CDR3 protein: CASSTRTYEQYF. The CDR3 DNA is TGTGCCAGCAGCACTCGTACCTACGAGCAGTACTTC.